Listed below are T cell receptor beta chains from one sample, sequenced in a study of T-cell reconstitution after alpha-beta-depleted transplantation in children. TCRdb re-derived calls from the PCR reads in MiXCR, one entry per CDR3 protein. The repertoire holds 450,000 to 600,000 distinct CDR3 sequences, with under 15% as singletons. Sequenced here: PBMCs, mostly from graft donor cells, sampled 360 days after TCRalphabeta/CD19-depleted stem cell transplant. The receptors were sampled from a male patient younger than 18 who had a stem cell transplant for acute myeloid leukemia, so the T cells may come from the graft donor. The CDR3 runs from the conserved cysteine through the conserved F or W. Each record gives: clone size, D gene, V gene, J gene, CDR3 DNA, CDR3 protein. A D gene is named only where the DNA matches it firmly. Part of the rows lack a size; the others show once, few, many or a class for expanded clones.

size: .
D: TRBD2
V: TRBV20-1
J: TRBJ2-3
DNA: TGCAGTGCTGCCGTTCTAGCGGCCCGCACAGATACGCAGTATTTT
CDR3: CSAAVLAARTDTQYF

size: .
D: .
V: TRBV28
J: TRBJ2-1
DNA: TGTGCCAGCAGTTTTGCGGCGGGTTTCTCCTACAATGAGCAGTTCTTC
CDR3: CASSFAAGFSYNEQFF

size: .
D: TRBD2
V: TRBV28
J: TRBJ2-7
DNA: TGTGCCAGCAGTTTAAGAGTGGGTCAGCGGGAGTCCTACGAGCAGTACTTC
CDR3: CASSLRVGQRESYEQYF

size: .
D: .
V: TRBV9
J: TRBJ2-7
DNA: TGTGCCAGCAGCGTAGAGGCGGGAACCGTAGCGCAGTACTTC
CDR3: CASSVEAGTVAQYF

size: .
D: .
V: TRBV2
J: TRBJ1-2
DNA: TGTGCCAGCAGTGAAACCGGGCCCGGTAACTATGGCTACACCTTC
CDR3: CASSETGPGNYGYTF

size: few
D: TRBD2
V: TRBV13
J: TRBJ2-1
DNA: TGTGCCAGCAGGCCTATGTCTCTAGCGGGAGGGGTAGATGAGCAGTTCTTC
CDR3: CASRPMSLAGGVDEQFF

size: .
D: .
V: TRBV7-2
J: TRBJ2-5
DNA: TGTGCCAGCAGCTTAGGTTCTGGCGAGTGGAGAGAGACCCAGTACTTC
CDR3: CASSLGSGEWRETQYF

size: .
D: .
V: TRBV4-2
J: TRBJ2-4
DNA: TGTGCCAGCAGCCAAGCGGCCAGCCTACAGTACTTC
CDR3: CASSQAASLQYF

size: few
D: TRBD1
V: TRBV11-2
J: TRBJ2-4
DNA: TGTGCCAGCAGCTCAGACAGGGGGGGGGCCAAAAACATTCAGTACTTC
CDR3: CASSSDRGGAKNIQYF

size: many
D: TRBD1
V: TRBV3-1
J: TRBJ2-7
DNA: TGTGCCAGCAGCCGGGACAGGGCGGCCTACGAGCAGTACTTC
CDR3: CASSRDRAAYEQYF

size: .
D: .
V: TRBV20-1
J: TRBJ2-7
DNA: TGCAGTGCTAGAACGGGGGGCCTCTACGAGCAGTACTTC
CDR3: CSARTGGLYEQYF

size: .
D: .
V: TRBV18
J: TRBJ2-5
DNA: TGTGCCAGCTCACCATACGTTGTAGAGACCCAGTACTTC
CDR3: CASSPYVVETQYF

size: .
D: .
V: TRBV7-5
J: TRBJ2-7
DNA: .
CDR3: CISVPEASRPGTILDEQYF

size: .
D: .
V: TRBV5-1
J: TRBJ2-4
DNA: TGCGCCAGCAGCTTTGGTGGCTACAAAAACATTCAGTACTTC
CDR3: CASSFGGYKNIQYF

size: .
D: .
V: TRBV28
J: TRBJ1-3
DNA: TGTGCCAGCAGTTTTCGCTGGAAGGGGTTACTCTCTGGAAACACCATATATTTT
CDR3: CASSFRWKGLLSGNTIYF

size: many
D: .
V: TRBV12-3/TRBV12-4
J: TRBJ2-1
DNA: TGTGCCAGCAGTTTAACCCACGGGCCCTACAATGAGCAGTTCTTC
CDR3: CASSLTHGPYNEQFF

size: few
D: TRBD1
V: TRBV12-3/TRBV12-4
J: TRBJ2-6
DNA: TGTGCCAGCAGACTCCGACAGGGGGCCTCAGATGGGGCCAACGTCCTGACTTTC
CDR3: CASRLRQGASDGANVLTF